This is a list of T cell receptor beta chains from one sample in a study of T-cell memory formation after mild COVID-19. Each CDR3 protein gets one entry after TCRdb re-called the 5' RACE reads with MiXCR. The sample holds around 250,000 distinct CDR3 sequences, approximately 15% seen once. Sequencing was carried out using PBMCs or a T cell subset sorted from them (not recorded which). The receptors originated from a man between 18 and 29 years old who had mild COVID-19 (a few samples of this study predate the infection). Cell type and time point are not known. CDR3s include the opening cysteine and the closing phenylalanine or tryptophan. A D gene is named only where the DNA matches it firmly. Not every row has a clone size; where given, it reads once, few, many or a size class.

. few TRBJ2-7 TRBV6-2/TRBV6-3 TGTGCCAGCAGTTCCCCGTTGCTAGCCGCCGGCTACGAGCAGTACTTC CASSSPLLAAGYEQYF
. few TRBJ1-2 TRBV29-1 TGCAGCGTTGTGGAGGGGCCCTATGGCTACACCTTC CSVVEGPYGYTF
TRBD1 . TRBJ2-5 TRBV2 TGTGCCAGTCGCGAGGGGGCATCCCGGGCCCAGTACTTC CASREGASRAQYF
. many TRBJ1-1 TRBV12-3/TRBV12-4 TGTGCCAGCAGTTTGGCTCAGAACACTGAAGCTTTCTTT CASSLAQNTEAFF
. few TRBJ1-1 TRBV5-1 TGCGCCAGCAGCTTTGGGCTCCGGGACACGAACACTGAAGCTTTCTTT CASSFGLRDTNTEAFF
. . TRBJ1-1 TRBV5-1 TGCGCCAGCAGCCCCTCAGAAGGTGAAGCTTTCTTT CASSPSEGEAFF
. . TRBJ1-5 TRBV4-1 TGCGCCAGCAGCCAAGAGTCTTGGCAGGGCGGCAATCAGCCCCAGCATTTT CASSQESWQGGNQPQHF
. few TRBJ1-1 TRBV7-8 TGTGCCAGCAGCACAGGACACCGACGTGAAGCTTTCTTT CASSTGHRREAFF
TRBD1 . TRBJ1-2 TRBV6-5 TGTGCCAGCAGTTACTTTCGACAGGGGGTACACTATGGCTACACCTTC CASSYFRQGVHYGYTF
. . TRBJ2-5 TRBV7-9 TGTGCCAGCAGCCCGCTCGAATCAGGGACCCAGTACTTC CASSPLESGTQYF
TRBD2 . TRBJ2-1 TRBV9 TGTGCCAGCACAGCGGGGGGGACCGCTGAGCAGTTCTTC CASTAGGTAEQFF
TRBD1 . TRBJ2-3 TRBV4-1 TGCGCCAGCAGCGAATCGGGACAGGGGATTTTGGATACGCAGTATTTT CASSESGQGILDTQYF
. few TRBJ2-5 TRBV5-1 TGCGCCAGCGGAGCCACAGGAGGACAAGAGACCCAGTACTTC CASGATGGQETQYF